This T cell receptor beta chain was observed in a study of T cell responses to AZD1222 COVID-19 vaccine. Study-wide context: Second-dose schedules of about 4 or about 12 weeks were combined.

A note on this clone: Its antigen is not known.

Some clones are missing from TCRdb's copy, which holds only in-frame ones; the method was immunoSEQ multiplex PCR. The table lists about 110,000 clones, roughly 84% of them singletons. Broader study findings: Among those given AZD1222, only five or six were seropositive at baseline.

This clonotype originated in an adult in good health. Sequences were derived from peripheral blood, sampled on day 0 of AZD1222 vaccination.

DNA of the CDR3: TGTGCCAGTACGGGGCGGGTTCCGGGCACCGGGGAGCTGTTTTTT. It translates to CASTGRVPGTGELFF. V gene TRBV19 combines with J gene TRBJ2-2; D is perhaps TRBD1 or TRBD2 (5 bases each). CDR1 LNHDA and CDR2 SQIVND come from the germline V gene (reference sequence). The V gene lost 7 bases and the J gene lost 4 bases, with 16 bases spanning the gap. This CDR3 region has 15 residues.